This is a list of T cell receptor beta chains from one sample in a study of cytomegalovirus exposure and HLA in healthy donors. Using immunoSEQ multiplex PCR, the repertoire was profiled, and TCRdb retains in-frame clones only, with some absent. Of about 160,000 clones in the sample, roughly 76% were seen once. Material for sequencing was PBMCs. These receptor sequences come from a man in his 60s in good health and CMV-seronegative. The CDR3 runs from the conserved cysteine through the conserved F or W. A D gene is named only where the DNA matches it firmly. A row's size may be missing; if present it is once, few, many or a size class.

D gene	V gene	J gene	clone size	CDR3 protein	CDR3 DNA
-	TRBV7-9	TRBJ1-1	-	CSSRTTERNTEAFF	TGTTCCAGCAGGACCACAGAACGAAACACTGAAGCTTTCTTT
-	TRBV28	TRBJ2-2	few	CASRGRGDTGELFF	TGTGCCAGCCGAGGGAGGGGGGACACCGGGGAGCTGTTTTTT
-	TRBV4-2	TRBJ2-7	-	CASSQQGKIDYEQYF	TGTGCCAGCAGCCAGCAGGGTAAGATCGACTACGAGCAGTACTTC
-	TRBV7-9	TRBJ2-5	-	CSSSFDYPGTQYF	TGTTCCAGCAGCTTTGACTATCCAGGGACCCAGTACTTC
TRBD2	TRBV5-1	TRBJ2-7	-	CASSGTSGAYEQYF	TGCGCCAGCAGCGGGACTAGCGGGGCCTACGAGCAGTACTTC
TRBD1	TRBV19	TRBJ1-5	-	CASSVTGGSQPQHF	TGTGCCAGTAGTGTCACAGGGGGTAGTCAGCCCCAGCATTTT
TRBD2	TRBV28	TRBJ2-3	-	CASSQTSGGVGGTDTQYF	TGTGCCAGCAGCCAGACTAGCGGGGGGGTTGGGGGCACAGATACGCAGTATTTT
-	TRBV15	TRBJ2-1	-	CATRGEGLRSYNEQFF	TGTGCCACCAGAGGGGAAGGGTTAAGATCCTACAATGAGCAGTTCTTC
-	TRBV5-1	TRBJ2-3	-	CASSLIGGGTDTQYF	TGCGCCAGCAGCTTGATAGGCGGGGGCACAGATACGCAGTATTTT
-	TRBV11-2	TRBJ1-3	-	CASSLDLGNTIYF	TGTGCCAGCAGCTTAGATCTAGGAAACACCATATATTTT
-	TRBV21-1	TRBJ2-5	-	CASSKLEAGGNGETQYF	TGTGCCAGCAGCAAATTAGAGGCAGGGGGAAATGGGGAGACCCAGTACTTC
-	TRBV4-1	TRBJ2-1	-	CASSQVVAGITYNEQFF	TGCGCCAGCAGCCAAGTGGTGGCAGGGATTACCTACAATGAGCAGTTCTTC
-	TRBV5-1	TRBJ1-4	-	CASSLAPGYNEKLFF	TGCGCCAGCAGCTTGGCCCCAGGGTATAATGAAAAACTGTTTTTT
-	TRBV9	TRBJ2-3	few	CASSTNPGGLTDTQYF	TGTGCCAGCAGCACCAACCCGGGGGGCCTTACAGATACGCAGTATTTT
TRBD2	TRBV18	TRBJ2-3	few	CASSPLREGDTQYF	TGTGCCAGCTCACCTCTTCGGGAGGGAGATACGCAGTATTTT
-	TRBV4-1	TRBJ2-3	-	CASSQVGGATDTQYF	TGCGCCAGCAGCCAAGTGGGTGGGGCCACAGATACGCAGTATTTT
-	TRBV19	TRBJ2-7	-	CASSIAAGASGGQYF	TGTGCCAGTAGTATAGCCGCGGGGGCCTCTGGCGGGCAGTACTTC
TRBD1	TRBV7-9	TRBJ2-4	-	CASSSGQGRGNIQYF	TGTGCCAGCAGCTCTGGACAGGGGAGGGGGAACATTCAGTACTTC
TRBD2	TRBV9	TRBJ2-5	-	CASSPWTSGDGKETQYF	TGTGCCAGCAGCCCTTGGACTAGCGGGGACGGTAAAGAGACCCAGTACTTC
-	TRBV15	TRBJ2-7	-	CATSRVGYEQYF	TGTGCCACCAGCAGAGTCGGGTACGAGCAGTACTTC
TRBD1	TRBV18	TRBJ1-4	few	CASSPLAGGSNEKLFF	TGTGCCAGCTCACCACTGGCAGGGGGCAGTAATGAAAAACTGTTTTTT
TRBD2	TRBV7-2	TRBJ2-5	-	CASSSQTGLAGRETQYF	TGTGCCAGCAGCTCCCAGACGGGACTAGCGGGGAGGGAGACCCAGTACTTC
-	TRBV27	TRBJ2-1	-	CASSPGLNEQFF	TGTGCCAGCAGTCCCGGACTGAATGAGCAGTTCTTC
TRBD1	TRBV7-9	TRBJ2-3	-	CASREDRGRTDTQYF	TGTGCCAGCAGAGAAGACAGGGGTCGCACAGATACGCAGTATTTT
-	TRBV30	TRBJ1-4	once	CAWSPSGGREKLFF	TGTGCCTGGAGTCCGTCGGGGGGGCGTGAAAAACTGTTTTTT
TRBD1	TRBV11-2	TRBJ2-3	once	CASSLTGEDTQYF	TGTGCCAGCAGCTTGACAGGGGAAGATACGCAGTATTTT
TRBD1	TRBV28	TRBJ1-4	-	CASSRGQAATNEKLFF	TGTGCCAGCAGTAGGGGACAGGCTGCAACTAATGAAAAACTGTTTTTT
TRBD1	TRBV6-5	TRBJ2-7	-	CASSAGTDYEQYF	TGTGCCAGCTCCGCCGGGACAGACTACGAGCAGTACTTC
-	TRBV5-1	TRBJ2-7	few	CASHEGGEQYF	TGCGCCAGCCACGAGGGAGGTGAGCAGTACTTC
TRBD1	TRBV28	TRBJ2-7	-	CASSLALGRGRYEQHF	TGTGCCAGCAGTTTAGCGCTTGGCAGGGGGCGGTACGAGCAGCACTTC
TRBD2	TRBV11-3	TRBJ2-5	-	CASSFSGNYQETQYF	TGTGCCAGCAGCTTTAGCGGGAACTACCAAGAGACCCAGTACTTC
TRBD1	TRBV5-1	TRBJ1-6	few	CASSLTTGGGTNPNSPLHF	TGCGCCAGCAGCTTGACCACAGGGGGCGGCACGAACCCAAATTCACCCCTCCACTTT
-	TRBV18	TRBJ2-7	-	CASSPFAGNEQYF	TGTGCCAGCTCACCATTTGCGGGAAACGAGCAGTACTTC
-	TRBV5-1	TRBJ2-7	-	CASSLASRDYEQYF	TGCGCCAGCAGTCTGGCAAGCAGGGACTACGAGCAGTACTTC
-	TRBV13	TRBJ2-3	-	CASSSSTDTQYF	TGTGCCAGCAGCTCGAGCACAGATACGCAGTATTTT
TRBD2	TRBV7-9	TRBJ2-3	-	CASSLATSGRDTQYF	TGTGCCAGCAGCTTAGCGACTAGCGGGAGGGATACGCAGTATTTT
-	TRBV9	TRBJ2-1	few	CASSVAITGQITNEQFF	TGTGCCAGCAGCGTAGCTATTACAGGACAGATCACCAATGAGCAGTTCTTC